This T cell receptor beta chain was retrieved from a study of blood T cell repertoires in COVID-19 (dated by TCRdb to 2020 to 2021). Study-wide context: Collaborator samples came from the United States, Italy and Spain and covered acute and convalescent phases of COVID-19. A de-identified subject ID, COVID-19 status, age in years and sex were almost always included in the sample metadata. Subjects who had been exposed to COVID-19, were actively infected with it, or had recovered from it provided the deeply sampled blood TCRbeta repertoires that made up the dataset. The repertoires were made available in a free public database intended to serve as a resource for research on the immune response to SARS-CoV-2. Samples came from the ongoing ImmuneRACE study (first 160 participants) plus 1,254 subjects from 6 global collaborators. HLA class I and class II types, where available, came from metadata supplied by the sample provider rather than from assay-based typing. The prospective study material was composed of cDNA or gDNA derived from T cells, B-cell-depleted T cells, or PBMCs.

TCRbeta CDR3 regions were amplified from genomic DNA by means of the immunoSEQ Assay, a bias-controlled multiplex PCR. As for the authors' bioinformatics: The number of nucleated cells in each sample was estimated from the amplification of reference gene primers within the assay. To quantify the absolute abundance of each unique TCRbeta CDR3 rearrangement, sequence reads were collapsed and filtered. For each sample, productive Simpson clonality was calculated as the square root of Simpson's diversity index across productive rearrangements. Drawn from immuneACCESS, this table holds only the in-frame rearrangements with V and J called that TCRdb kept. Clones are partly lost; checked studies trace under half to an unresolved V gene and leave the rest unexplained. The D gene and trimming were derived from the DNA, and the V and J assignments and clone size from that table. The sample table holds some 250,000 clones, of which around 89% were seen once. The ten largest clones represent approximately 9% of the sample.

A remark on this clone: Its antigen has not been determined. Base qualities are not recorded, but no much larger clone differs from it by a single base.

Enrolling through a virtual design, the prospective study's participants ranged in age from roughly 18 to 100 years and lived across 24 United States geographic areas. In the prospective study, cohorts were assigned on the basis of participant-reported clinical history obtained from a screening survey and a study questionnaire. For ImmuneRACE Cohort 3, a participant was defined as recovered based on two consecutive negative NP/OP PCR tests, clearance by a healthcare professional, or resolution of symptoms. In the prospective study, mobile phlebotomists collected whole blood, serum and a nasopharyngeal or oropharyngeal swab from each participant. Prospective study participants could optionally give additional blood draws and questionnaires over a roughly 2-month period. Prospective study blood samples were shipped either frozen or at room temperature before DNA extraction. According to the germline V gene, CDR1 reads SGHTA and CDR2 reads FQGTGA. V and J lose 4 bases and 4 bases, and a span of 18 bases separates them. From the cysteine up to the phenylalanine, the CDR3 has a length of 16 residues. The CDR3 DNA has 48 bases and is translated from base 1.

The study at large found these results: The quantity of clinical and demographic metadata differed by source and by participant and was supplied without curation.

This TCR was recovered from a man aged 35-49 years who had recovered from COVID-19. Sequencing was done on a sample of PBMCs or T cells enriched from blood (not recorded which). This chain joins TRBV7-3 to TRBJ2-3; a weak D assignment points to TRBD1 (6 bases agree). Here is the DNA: TGTGCCAGCAGCTCCCCAGCAGGGGTGCACGCAGATACGCAGTATTTT. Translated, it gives CASSSPAGVHADTQYF.